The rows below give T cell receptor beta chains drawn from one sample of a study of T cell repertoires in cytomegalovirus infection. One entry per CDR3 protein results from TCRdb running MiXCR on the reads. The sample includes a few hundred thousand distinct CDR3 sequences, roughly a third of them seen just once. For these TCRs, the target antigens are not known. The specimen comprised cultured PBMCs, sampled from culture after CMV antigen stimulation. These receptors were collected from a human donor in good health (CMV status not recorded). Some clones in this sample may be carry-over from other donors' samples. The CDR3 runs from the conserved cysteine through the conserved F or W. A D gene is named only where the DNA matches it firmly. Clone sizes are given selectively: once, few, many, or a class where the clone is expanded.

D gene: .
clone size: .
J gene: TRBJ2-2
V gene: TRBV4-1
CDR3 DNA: TGCGCCAGCAGCGTAAGCGGGAACACCGGGGAGCTGTTTTTT
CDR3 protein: CASSVSGNTGELFF

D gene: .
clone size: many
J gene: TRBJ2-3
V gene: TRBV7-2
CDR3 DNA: TGTGCCAGCAGCTCTATGGTGGATACGCAGTATTTT
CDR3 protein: CASSSMVDTQYF

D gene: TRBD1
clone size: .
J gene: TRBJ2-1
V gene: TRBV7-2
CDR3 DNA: TGTGCCAGCAGCGGGGGACAGGGCAGCTCCTACAATGAGCAGTTCTTC
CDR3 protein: CASSGGQGSSYNEQFF

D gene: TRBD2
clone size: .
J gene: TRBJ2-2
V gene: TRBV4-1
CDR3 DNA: TGCGCCAGCAGCCCGGGCCGGGCTAGCGGGAGTCTGGGGGAGCTGTTTTTT
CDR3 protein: CASSPGRASGSLGELFF

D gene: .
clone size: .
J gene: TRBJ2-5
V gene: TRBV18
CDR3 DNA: TGTGCCAGCTCTCGCTCTTCGAATGGCTACGAGACCCAGTACTTC
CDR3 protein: CASSRSSNGYETQYF

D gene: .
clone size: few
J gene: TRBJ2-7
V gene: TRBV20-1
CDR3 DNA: TGCAGTGCTAGGGACAAGCCCTACGAGCAGTACTTC
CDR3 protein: CSARDKPYEQYF

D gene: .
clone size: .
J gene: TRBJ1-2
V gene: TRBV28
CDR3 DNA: TGTGCCAGCAGTTTGGAGACTATAGGCTCTGGCTACACCTTC
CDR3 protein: CASSLETIGSGYTF

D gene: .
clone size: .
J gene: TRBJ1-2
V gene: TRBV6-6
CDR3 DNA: TGTGCCACCTATTCCAGCCTGGGGATTTACTATGGCTACACCTTC
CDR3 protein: CATYSSLGIYYGYTF

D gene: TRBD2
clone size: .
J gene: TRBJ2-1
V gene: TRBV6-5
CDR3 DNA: TGTGCCAGCGGGGAGGGTAGCGGGACGAATGAGCAGTTCTTC
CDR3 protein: CASGEGSGTNEQFF

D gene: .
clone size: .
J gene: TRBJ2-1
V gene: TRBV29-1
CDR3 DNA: TGCAGCGTGCCCAAAGCCCCACGAGGATACAATGAGCAGTTCTTC
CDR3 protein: CSVPKAPRGYNEQFF

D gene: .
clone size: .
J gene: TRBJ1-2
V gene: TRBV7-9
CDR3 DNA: TGTGCCAGCACCCCAGGGGATTTGGATGGCTACACCTTC
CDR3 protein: CASTPGDLDGYTF

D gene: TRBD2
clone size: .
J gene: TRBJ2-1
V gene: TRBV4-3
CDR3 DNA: TGCGCCAGCAGCCAAGTTCTAGCGGGCAGACATCTTAGGGAGCAGTTCTTC
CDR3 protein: CASSQVLAGRHLREQFF

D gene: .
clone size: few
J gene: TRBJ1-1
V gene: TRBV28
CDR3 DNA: TGTGCCAGCAGGTTGGCCGGGACCAACACTGAAGCTTTCTTT
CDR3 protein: CASRLAGTNTEAFF

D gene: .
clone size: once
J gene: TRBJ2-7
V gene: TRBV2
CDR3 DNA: TGTGCCAGCACCCTGACAGAGACCTACGAGCAGTACTTC
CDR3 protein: CASTLTETYEQYF

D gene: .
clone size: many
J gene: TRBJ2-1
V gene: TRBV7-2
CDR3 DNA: TGTGCCAGCAGCTCACCGAACGCGGGCAATGAGCAGTTCTTC
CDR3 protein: CASSSPNAGNEQFF

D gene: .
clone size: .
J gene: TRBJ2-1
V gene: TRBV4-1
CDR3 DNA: TGCGCCAGCAGCCGCCTGGCCCGGAGTAAGAATGAGCAGTTCTTC
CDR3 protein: CASSRLARSKNEQFF

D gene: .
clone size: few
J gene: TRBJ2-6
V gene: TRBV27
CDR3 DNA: TGTGCCAGCACGGTGAACTCTGGGGCCAACGTCCTGACTTTC
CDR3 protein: CASTVNSGANVLTF

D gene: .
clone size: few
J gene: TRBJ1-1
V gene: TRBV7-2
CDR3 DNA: TGTGCCAGCAGCCTGAGGGGCCAGTACACTGAAGCTTTCTTT
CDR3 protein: CASSLRGQYTEAFF

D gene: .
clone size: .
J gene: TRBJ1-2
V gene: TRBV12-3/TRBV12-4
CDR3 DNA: TGTGCCAGCAGTTCCGGGCGCCCAGGACTCTATGGCTACACCTTC
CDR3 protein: CASSSGRPGLYGYTF

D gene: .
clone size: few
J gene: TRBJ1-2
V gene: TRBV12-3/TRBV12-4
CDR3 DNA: TGTGCCAGCAGTTTCTTGCTGCAAGGTGGCTACACCTTC
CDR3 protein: CASSFLLQGGYTF

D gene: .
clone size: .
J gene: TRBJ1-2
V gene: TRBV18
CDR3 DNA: TGTGCCAGCTCACCGTTTTTTGGCCATTTGGAGGGCTACACCTTC
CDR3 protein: CASSPFFGHLEGYTF

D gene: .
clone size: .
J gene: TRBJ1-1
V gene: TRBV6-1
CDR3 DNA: TGTGCCAGTAAAACCGGGAGCCTTGAAGCTTTCTTT
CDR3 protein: CASKTGSLEAFF

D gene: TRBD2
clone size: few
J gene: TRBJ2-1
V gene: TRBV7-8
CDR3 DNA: TGTGCCAGCAGCTTTTTGGGCGGGGGCAATGAGCAGTTCTTC
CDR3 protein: CASSFLGGGNEQFF

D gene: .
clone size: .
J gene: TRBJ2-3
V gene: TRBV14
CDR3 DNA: TGTGCCAGCGGAAAACCTAGCACAGATACGCAGTATTTT
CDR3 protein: CASGKPSTDTQYF

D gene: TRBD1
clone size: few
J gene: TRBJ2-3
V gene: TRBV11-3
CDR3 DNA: TGTGCCAGCAGCTTAGAACAGGGGCCGCAAAATCCCCGAACCCTCACAGATACGCAGTATTTT
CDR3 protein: CASSLEQGPQNPRTLTDTQYF

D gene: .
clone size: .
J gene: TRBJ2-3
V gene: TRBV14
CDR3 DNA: TGTGCCAGCAGCCCCCAGGTCACAGATACGCAGTATTTT
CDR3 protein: CASSPQVTDTQYF

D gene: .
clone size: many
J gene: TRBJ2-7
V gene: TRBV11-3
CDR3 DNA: TGTGCCAGCAGCCCAGGTAGAAGCTACGAGCAGTACTTC
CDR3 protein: CASSPGRSYEQYF

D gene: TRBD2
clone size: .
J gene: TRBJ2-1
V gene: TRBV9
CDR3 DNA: TGTGCCAGCAGCGTCCCCGGGACTAGCGGGATCAATGAGCAGTTCTTC
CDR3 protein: CASSVPGTSGINEQFF

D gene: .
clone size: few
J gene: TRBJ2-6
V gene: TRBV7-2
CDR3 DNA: TGTGCCAGCAGTTTAGAGGTCGGGGGAACTGGGGCCAACGTCCTGACTTTC
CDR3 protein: CASSLEVGGTGANVLTF

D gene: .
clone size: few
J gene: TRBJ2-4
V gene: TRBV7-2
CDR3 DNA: TGTGCCAGCAGCGCCCCGACGCGATACATTCAGTACTTC
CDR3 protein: CASSAPTRYIQYF

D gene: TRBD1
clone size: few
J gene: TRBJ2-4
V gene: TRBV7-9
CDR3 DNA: TGTGCCAGCAGCTTATACAGGGGGCTCGAAAACATTCAGTACTTC
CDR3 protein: CASSLYRGLENIQYF

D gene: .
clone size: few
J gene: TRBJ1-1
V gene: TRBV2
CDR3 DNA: TGTGCCAGCAGTGGGGGCGGGAACACTGAAGCTTTCTTT
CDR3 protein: CASSGGGNTEAFF

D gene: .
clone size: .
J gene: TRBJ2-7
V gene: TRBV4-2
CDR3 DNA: TGTGCCAGCAGCCAACCGGGCCCCCACGAGCAGTACTTC
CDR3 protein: CASSQPGPHEQYF

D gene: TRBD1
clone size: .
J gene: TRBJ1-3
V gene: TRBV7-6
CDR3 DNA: TGTGCCAGCAGCTCCAGGGGGCCGTATGGAAACACCATATATTTT
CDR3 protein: CASSSRGPYGNTIYF

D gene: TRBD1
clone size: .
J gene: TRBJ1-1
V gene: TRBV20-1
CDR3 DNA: TGCAGTGCCATGGATGGGTCCCGGGACAGACGGGCTTTCTTT
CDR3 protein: CSAMDGSRDRRAFF

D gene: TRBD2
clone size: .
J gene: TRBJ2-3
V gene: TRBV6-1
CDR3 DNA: TGTGCCAGCAGTGGTACCGGGACTAGCGGGAATACGCAGTATTTT
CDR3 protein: CASSGTGTSGNTQYF

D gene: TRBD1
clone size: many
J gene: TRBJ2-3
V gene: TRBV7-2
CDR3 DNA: TGTGCCAGCAGCTTTAGGACAGGGGAGGGGGATACGCAGTATTTT
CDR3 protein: CASSFRTGEGDTQYF

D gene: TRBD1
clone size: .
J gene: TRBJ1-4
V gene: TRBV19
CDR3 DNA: TGTGCCAGTACCGGGACAGGGGATGAAAAACTGTTTTTT
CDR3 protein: CASTGTGDEKLFF

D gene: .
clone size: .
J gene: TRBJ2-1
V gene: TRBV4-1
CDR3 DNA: TGCGCCAGCGATCGGACCGGGAATGATTACAATGAGCAGTTCTTC
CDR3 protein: CASDRTGNDYNEQFF

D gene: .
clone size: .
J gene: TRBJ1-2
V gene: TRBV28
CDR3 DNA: TGTGCCAGCAGCCCTACAGGGATTGCTGGCTACACCTTC
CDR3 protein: CASSPTGIAGYTF

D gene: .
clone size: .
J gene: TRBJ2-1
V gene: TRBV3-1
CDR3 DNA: TGTGCCAGCAGCCAAGATCAGGCAGTTTTATACAATGAGCAGTTCTTC
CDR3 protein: CASSQDQAVLYNEQFF

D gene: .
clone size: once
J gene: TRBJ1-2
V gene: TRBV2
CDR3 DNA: TGTGCCAGCAGTGAAGCGCTTCAGAGACGGTGGGGGGGCTACACCTTC
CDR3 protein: CASSEALQRRWGGYTF

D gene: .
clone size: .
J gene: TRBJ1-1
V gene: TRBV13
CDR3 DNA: TGTGCCAGCAGCTTAAGGGGGGCCCGGAACACTGAAGCTTTCTTT
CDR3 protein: CASSLRGARNTEAFF

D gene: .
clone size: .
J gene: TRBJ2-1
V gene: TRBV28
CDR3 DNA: TGTGCCAGCAGTGACGCTAGTGAGCAGTTCTTC
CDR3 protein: CASSDASEQFF

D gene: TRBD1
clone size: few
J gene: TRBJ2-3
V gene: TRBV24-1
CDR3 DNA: TGTGCCACCAGTGACTCCGGGACAGGGGGCAGGACAGATACGCAGTATTTT
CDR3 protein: CATSDSGTGGRTDTQYF

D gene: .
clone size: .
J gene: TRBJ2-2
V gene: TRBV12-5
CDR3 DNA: TGTGCTAGTGGTTTGGTATCGGGGGCCGGGGAGCTGTTTTTT
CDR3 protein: CASGLVSGAGELFF

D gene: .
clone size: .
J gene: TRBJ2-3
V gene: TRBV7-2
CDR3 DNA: TGTGCCAGCAGCTTAGTGTCGGCGCACACAGATACGCAGTATTTT
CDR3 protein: CASSLVSAHTDTQYF

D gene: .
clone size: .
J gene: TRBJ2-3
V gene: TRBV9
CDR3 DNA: TGTGCCAGGCCCGTGACGGTTGCTAGCACAGATACGCAGTATTTT
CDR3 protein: CARPVTVASTDTQYF

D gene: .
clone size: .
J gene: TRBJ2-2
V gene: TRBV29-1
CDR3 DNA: TGCAGCGTCGGCCGGGACACCAACACCGGGGAGCTGTTTTTT
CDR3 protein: CSVGRDTNTGELFF

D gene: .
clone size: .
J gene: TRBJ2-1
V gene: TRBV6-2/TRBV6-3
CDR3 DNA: TGTGCCAGCAGTTATTTGTTTTCCCACAATGAGCAGTTCTTC
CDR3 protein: CASSYLFSHNEQFF

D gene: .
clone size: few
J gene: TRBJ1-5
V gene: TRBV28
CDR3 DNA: TGTGCCAGCAGTTCGCCGGGGGGGATCGGCAATCAGCCCCAGCATTTT
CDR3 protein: CASSSPGGIGNQPQHF

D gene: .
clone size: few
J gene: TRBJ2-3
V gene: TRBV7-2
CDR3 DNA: TGTGCCAGCAGCCCGACTAGTTTTTCCACAGATACGCAGTATTTT
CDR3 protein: CASSPTSFSTDTQYF

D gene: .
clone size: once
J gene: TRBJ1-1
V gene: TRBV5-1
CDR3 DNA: TGCGCCAGCAGCCCGCGGGAGGGCCTCTTTACTGAAGCTTTCTTT
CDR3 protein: CASSPREGLFTEAFF

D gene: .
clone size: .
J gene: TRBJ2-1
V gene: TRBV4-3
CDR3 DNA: TGCGCCAGCAGCCAAGATAACGGCAATGAGCAGTTCTTC
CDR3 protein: CASSQDNGNEQFF

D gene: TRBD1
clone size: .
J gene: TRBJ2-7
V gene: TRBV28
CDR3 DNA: TGTGCCAGCAGTCTCTCAATCGGGACAGCCTTGGGTTACGAGCAGTACTTC
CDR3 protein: CASSLSIGTALGYEQYF

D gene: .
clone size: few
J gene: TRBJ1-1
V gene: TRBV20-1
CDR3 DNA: TGCAGTGCTAGAGCACGGGGGATGAACACTGAAGCTTTCTTT
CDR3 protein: CSARARGMNTEAFF

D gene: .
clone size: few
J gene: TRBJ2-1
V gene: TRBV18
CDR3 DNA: TGTGCCAGCTCGATAGCGGAAAGCTCCTACAATGAGCAGTTCTTC
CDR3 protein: CASSIAESSYNEQFF

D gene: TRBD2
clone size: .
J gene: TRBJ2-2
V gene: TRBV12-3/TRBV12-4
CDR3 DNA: TGTGCCAGCAGTTTAGTTCTAGCGGGGACCGGGGAGCTGTTTTTT
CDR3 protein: CASSLVLAGTGELFF

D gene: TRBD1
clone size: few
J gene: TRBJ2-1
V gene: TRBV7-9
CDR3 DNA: TGTGCCAGCAGCTTAGGGGGACAGGGACGCAATGAGCAGTTCTTC
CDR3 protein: CASSLGGQGRNEQFF